This T cell receptor beta chain was obtained from a study of tumor and adjacent non-tumor tissue in lung cancer. Looking at the study overall: Aged roughly 31 to 85 years, patients included under 13 men and roughly 5 women with stage I to III disease. Regarding the study as a whole: TCR diversity was significantly greater in tumor than normal lung tissue. Tumor repertoires had a smaller top 100 clone share than normal lung.

This sample's RNA came from whole unsorted tissue. Trimming at V came to 6 bases and at J to 15 bases, leaving 17 bases not matched to a gene. Germline V gives CDR1 SQVTM, CDR2 ANQGSEA. The CDR3 sequence is 14 residues long. TCRbeta libraries were built with three rounds of nested PCR, modified from ARM-PCR. MiXCR was run by TCRdb on the multiplex PCR reads, yielding one entry per CDR3 protein. The table has about 90,000 distinct CDR3 sequences, about 66% seen once. Worth noting for this clonotype: As yet, its antigen is unknown.

The origin of this receptor is a man between 65 and 79 years old with non-small cell lung cancer. The V call is TRBV29-1, the J call TRBJ2-1; the match to TRBD2 covers 10 bases. Sequenced sample: lung tumor tissue. CDR3: CSVSSGGDGNGRFF. The CDR3 bases are TGCAGCGTATCTAGCGGGGGCGATGGGAATGGGCGGTTCTTC.